These 23 T cell receptor beta chains originate from one sample sequenced in a study of blood T cell repertoires in COVID-19. Clones were read by immunoSEQ multiplex PCR, and TCRdb kept only the in-frame ones, dropping some. The data hold 340,000 or so clones, with around 87% observed a single time. Sequencing was carried out using peripheral blood. Receptor source: a man aged 45-65 years with active or convalescent COVID-19.

The rearrangement uses TRBV6-5 and TRBJ1-3; no firm D call. V was shortened by 0 bases and J by 0 bases, with 6 bases between the two germline ends. CDR3 length: 15 residues. Germline CDR1 is MNHEY and CDR2 is SVGAGI. CDR3 protein: CASSYSRSSGNTIYF. CDR3 DNA: TGTGCCAGCAGTTACTCGAGGAGCTCTGGAAACACCATATATTTT.

The V and J genes are TRBV6-2 or TRBV6-3 and TRBJ2-3, with D tentatively TRBD1 (5 bases). The V and J ends lost 2 bases and 0 bases respectively, with 12 bases between them. This CDR3 region has 16 residues. Germline V CDR1 and CDR2: MNHEY, SVGEGT. CDR3 protein: CASSYQLTASTDTQYF. CDR3 in DNA: TGTGCCAGCAGTTACCAACTGACAGCTAGCACAGATACGCAGTATTTT.

The chain combines TRBV29-1 with TRBJ2-1; 10 bases match TRBD2. Germline V lookup: CDR1 SQVTM, CDR2 ANQGSEA. The CDR3 has 14 residues. The ends lost 4 bases at V and 4 bases at J; junction bases unmatched: 4. The CDR3 sequence is CSVVVAGGYNEQFF. The CDR3 DNA reads as TGCAGCGTTGTGGTAGCGGGGGGATACAATGAGCAGTTCTTC.

This chain links TRBV3-1 (or the pseudogene TRBV3-2) with TRBJ2-7; maybe TRBD1 (5 bases). V lost 0 bases, J lost 2 bases, and 5 bases lay in between. Germline V lookup: CDR1 LGHDT, CDR2 YNNKEL (reference sequence). This CDR3 is built from 13 residues. The CDR3 nucleotides read TGTGCCAGCAGCCAAGAACAGGCCTACGAGCAGTACTTC. The encoded protein is CASSQEQAYEQYF.

This clone has only one observation. This rearrangement joins TRBV19 to TRBJ1-6; the match to TRBD1 covers 7 bases. Unmatched junction bases numbered 10, after V lost 9 bases and J lost 5 bases. This CDR3 region has 15 residues. The V gene's germline CDR1 is LNHDA and CDR2 SQIVND (reference sequence). CDR3 sequence reads: CASRDSQFNNSPLHF. In DNA form, the CDR3 reads TGTGCCAGCAGGGACAGCCAATTTAATAATTCACCCCTCCACTTT.

This rearrangement joins TRBV30 to TRBJ2-7, with D maybe TRBD1 (6 bases). The germline V gene encodes CDR1 GTSNPN and CDR2 SVGIG (reference sequence). The CDR3 is 12 residues long. With 4 bases removed from V and 2 bases from J, the gap between germline ends came to 9 bases. The CDR3 nucleotides read TGTGCCTGGAAGACAGGCGCCTACGAGCAGTACTTC. Encoded protein: CAWKTGAYEQYF.

Concerning this clone itself: Within the sample, other DNA sequences also encode this same CDR3. This chain joins TRBV28 and TRBJ2-7; 8 positions agree with TRBD1. Germline-derived CDR1 and CDR2 are MDHEN and SYDVKM. This CDR3 comprises 15 residues. V was pared by 5 bases and J by 1 base, with 7 bases of the junction left unmatched. The CDR3 bases are TGTGCCAGCAGTCTTCCCGGGACAGGATCCTACGAGCAGTACTTC. Translating it yields CASSLPGTGSYEQYF.

The chain links TRBV29-1 to TRBJ2-7; 8 bases are a match to TRBD2. The CDR3 is 13 amino acids. Per the germline V gene, CDR1 is SQVTM and CDR2 is ANQGSEA. The V and J ends lost 7 bases and 6 bases, in that order; junction bases with no gene match: 11. CDR3 protein: CSARPGLVGEQYF. The CDR3 nucleotides are TGCAGCGCCCGTCCGGGACTAGTGGGCGAGCAGTACTTC.

This chain links TRBV2 with TRBJ2-3; D is possibly TRBD2 (5 bases). This CDR3 comprises 15 residues. Germline-derived CDR1 and CDR2 are SNHLY and FYNNEI. With 7 bases removed from V and 6 bases from J, the gap between germline ends came to 20 bases. As DNA, the CDR3 is TGTGCCAGCACCCCCACGCCCTTAGGAGGTGATACGCAGTATTTT. Encoded protein: CASTPTPLGGDTQYF.

This clone has only one observation. This chain uses TRBV11-2 with TRBJ2-7; TRBD1 might be the D (6 bases). The V end lost 7 bases, the J end lost 3 bases, and 13 bases lay between the germline ends. Looked up from germline, CDR1 is SGHAT and CDR2 is FQNNGV. The CDR3 consists of 13 residues. CDR3 bases: TGTGCCAGCACCCGACAGGACGGCTACGAGCAGTACTTC. Its protein product is CASTRQDGYEQYF.

This clone was observed at least ten times. This chain links TRBV28 with TRBJ1-4; a possible D gene is TRBD1 (6 bases). This CDR3 contains 16 residues. The V end lost 7 bases, the J end lost 2 bases, and 17 bases lay between the germline ends. Germline assignment: CDR1 MDHEN and CDR2 SYDVKM. CDR3 DNA sequence: TGTGCCAGCATGGGCAGGGGTTGGGGCACTAATGAAAAACTGTTTTTT. This encodes CASMGRGWGTNEKLFF.

The CDR3 protein is CAISELRGENEQFF. CDR3 DNA sequence: TGTGCCATCAGTGAGCTTCGGGGAGAGAATGAGCAGTTCTTC. J is TRBJ2-1 and V is TRBV10-3; tentative D call: TRBD2 (5 bases). Germline assignment: CDR1 ENHRY and CDR2 SYGVKD. The germline V and J ends were trimmed by 2 bases and 7 bases, with 12 bases remaining between them. The CDR3 has 14 amino acids.

The V call is TRBV3-1 (or the pseudogene TRBV3-2), the J call TRBJ1-5; D remains ambiguous. V dropped 2 bases and J dropped 2 bases, with 19 bases sitting between them. This CDR3 is 18 amino acids long. CDR1 LGHDT and CDR2 YNNKEL come from the germline V gene (reference sequence). For the CDR3, the DNA is TGTGCCAGCAGCCAACTTCCTGTGGCGGGTAGAGGCAATCAGCCCCAGCATTTT. Protein product: CASSQLPVAGRGNQPQHF.

The V and J genes are TRBV19 and TRBJ1-2; perhaps TRBD1 as D (6 bases). Trimming cost V 5 bases and J 2 bases, with 12 bases left between them. CDR1 and CDR2 (germline): LNHDA, SQIVND (reference sequence). The CDR3 runs to 14 residues. The CDR3 region is CASSRRQENYGYTF. For the CDR3, the DNA is TGTGCCAGTAGTCGCAGACAGGAAAACTATGGCTACACCTTC.

The J gene is TRBJ1-6, the V gene TRBV19, with a tentative D call TRBD1 (5 bases). V lost 4 bases and J lost 10, with 14 bases in between. The CDR3 sequence is 14 residues long. Germline V gene lookup returns CDR1 LNHDA and CDR2 SQIVND (reference sequence). CDR3: CASSTHQGGSPLHF. The CDR3 DNA is TGTGCCAGTAGTACTCACCAGGGCGGCTCACCCCTCCACTTT.

Only a few counts were recorded for this clone. V usage is TRBV27 and J usage is TRBJ1-4; D perhaps matches TRBD1 (6 bases). The V and J ends lost 7 bases and 1 base respectively, with 7 bases between them. Germline assignment: CDR1 MNHEY and CDR2 SMNVEV (reference sequence). This CDR3 contains 13 residues. CDR3 nucleotides: TGTGCCAGCATGGACAGAACTAATGAAAAACTGTTTTTT. Translating it yields CASMDRTNEKLFF.

The chain employs TRBV28 and TRBJ2-7; 13 bases are a match to TRBD2. There are 16 residues in the CDR3. Looked up from germline, CDR1 is MDHEN and CDR2 is SYDVKM. The V gene end was trimmed by 2 bases and the J gene end by 6 bases; junction bases not matched to a gene: 7. DNA of the CDR3: TGTGCCAGCAGTTTAACAGTCACTAGCGGGGGGGCCGAGCAGTACTTC. Its protein product is CASSLTVTSGGAEQYF.

V is TRBV6-5 and J is TRBJ2-7; D remains ambiguous. V was trimmed by 2 bases and J by 7 bases, leaving 18 bases between them. This CDR3 is built from 15 residues. The V gene's germline CDR1 is MNHEY and CDR2 SVGAGI. CDR3 nucleotide sequence: TGTGCCAGCAGTTACGTCCGCACGGGTACGCAAGAGCAGTACTTC. It translates to CASSYVRTGTQEQYF.

This clone was counted a few times. The genes are TRBV28 and TRBJ2-3; TRBD1 matches 9 bases. The CDR3 is 14 amino acids. The trim removed 4 bases at V and 5 bases at J, leaving 4 bases unmatched. Germline lookup yields CDR1 MDHEN and CDR2 SYDVKM. The CDR3, as DNA: TGTGCCAGCAGTTCGGGACAGGGTGGAGATACGCAGTATTTT. This translates into CASSSGQGGDTQYF.

This chain uses TRBV2 with TRBJ2-7; TRBD1 matches 7 bases. Germline loops: CDR1 SNHLY, CDR2 FYNNEI. The J segment lost 1 base and the V segment lost 7 bases, leaving 4 bases of the junction unmatched. The CDR3 runs to 13 residues. The CDR3 loop is CASNRDRSYEQYF. For the CDR3, the DNA is TGTGCCAGCAACCGGGACAGATCCTACGAGCAGTACTTC.

This clone appeared a single time. The chain uses TRBV4-3 and TRBJ1-6; weak D call: TRBD1 (5 bases). V was cut by 0 bases and J by 7 bases, with 10 bases left in between. The germline V gene encodes CDR1 LGHNA and CDR2 YSLEER. The CDR3 length is 15 residues. The CDR3 is CASSQDGGRNSPLHF. In DNA form, the CDR3 reads TGCGCCAGCAGCCAAGATGGGGGGAGAAATTCACCCCTCCACTTT.

This clone has just a few counts. V gene TRBV15 combines with J gene TRBJ1-2, with 9 bases that match TRBD1. This CDR3 contains 15 residues. Germline CDR1 LNHNV, CDR2 YYDKDF (reference sequence). The V gene end was trimmed by 0 bases and the J gene end by 6 bases; junction bases not matched to a gene: 5. CDR3 protein: CATSREYRGPDGYTF. In nucleotides, the CDR3 is TGTGCCACCAGCAGAGAATACAGGGGGCCGGATGGCTACACCTTC. The entire variable domain, with the rest obtained from reference TRBV15 and TRBJ1-2, is as follows: DAMVIQNPRYQVTQFGKPVTLSCSQTLNHNVMYWYQQKSSQAPKLLFHYYDKDFNNEADTPDNFQSRRPNTSFCFLDIRSPGLGDTAMYLCATSREYRGPDGYTFGSGTRLTVV.

This clone turned up a few times. The chain couples TRBV15 to TRBJ1-2; D is uncertain. Trimming left V 7 bases short and J 4 bases short, with 16 bases between. CDR1 is LNHNV and CDR2 is YYDKDF in the germline V gene (reference sequence). This CDR3 contains 14 residues. CDR3 nucleotide sequence: TGTGCCACCAATCTTGGTGAGGGTACCTATGGCTACACCTTC. This codes for CATNLGEGTYGYTF.